Listed here are 27 T cell receptor beta chains from one sample, sequenced in a study of blood T cell repertoires in COVID-19. Generated by immunoSEQ multiplex PCR, the TCRdb table keeps only in-frame clones and is missing some. The table includes under 350,000 clones, 75% to 90% detected once. Source material: peripheral blood. The receptor set was obtained from a man aged 55-75 years who had recovered from COVID-19.

The chain links TRBV7-9 to TRBJ1-2, with D possibly matching TRBD1 (5 bases). This CDR3 comprises 15 residues. CDR1 is SEHNR, CDR2 FQNEAQ, per germline (reference sequence). Trimming removed 5 bases at V and 1 base at J, with 14 bases between. Here the CDR3 DNA reads TGTGCCAGCAGCCCGTCCGAGACAGTTAACTATGGCTACACCTTC. Translating gives CASSPSETVNYGYTF.

V gene TRBV4-2 combines with J gene TRBJ1-1; 7 nucleotides line up with TRBD1. CDR3 length: 16 amino acids. The V and J ends lost 4 bases and 4 bases, in that order; junction bases with no gene match: 12. In germline, CDR1 is LGHNA, CDR2 YNFKEQ. The chain's CDR3 is CASSRDSGTGVTEAFF. The CDR3 region has the DNA TGTGCCAGCAGCCGAGACTCGGGTACAGGGGTCACTGAAGCTTTCTTT.

J is TRBJ2-1 and V is TRBV15, with TRBD1 matching over 7 bases. The V segment lost 1 base and the J segment 3 bases; nucleotides outside the gene matches: 9. The CDR3 contains 17 residues. Germline V gene data show CDR1 as LNHNV and CDR2 as YYDKDF (reference sequence). The CDR3, as DNA: TGTGCCACCAGCAGAGTACCCCGGACAGGCCTCTACAATGAGCAGTTCTTC. It is translated as CATSRVPRTGLYNEQFF.

The rearrangement uses TRBV2 and TRBJ2-1, with 11 bases that match TRBD2. The CDR3 length is 15 residues. Trimming removed 7 bases from V and 4 bases from J; junction bases left unmatched: 6. CDR1 and CDR2 from the germline V gene are SNHLY and FYNNEI. CDR3 sequence reads: CASTPTSGEYNEQFF. CDR3 DNA sequence: TGTGCCAGCACCCCGACTAGCGGGGAGTACAATGAGCAGTTCTTC. The full variable domain, its missing parts supplied by reference TRBV2 and TRBJ2-1, is EPEVTQTPSHQVTQMGQEVILRCVPISNHLYFYWYRQILGQKVEFLVSFYNNEISEKSEIFDDQFSVERPDGSNFTLKIRSTKLEDSAMYFCASTPTSGEYNEQFFGPGTRLTVL.

The V and J genes are TRBV3-1 (or the pseudogene TRBV3-2) and TRBJ1-2; D uncertain. From germline, CDR1 is LGHDT and CDR2 YNNKEL (reference sequence). Deletions cut 4 bases from V and 0 bases from J, with 9 bases between. CDR3 length: 14 residues. CDR3 loop: CASSLELANYGYTF. For the CDR3, the DNA is TGTGCCAGCAGCCTCGAACTCGCTAACTATGGCTACACCTTC.

The chain couples TRBV7-9 to TRBJ2-3; no clear D gene. CDR3 size: 10 residues. The germline V gene has CDR1 SEHNR and CDR2 FQNEAQ (reference sequence). Written as DNA, the CDR3 is TGTGCTATCTACACAGATACGCAGTATTTT. Translated, it gives CAIYTDTQYF.

The chain joins TRBV7-8 to TRBJ2-2, with 10 bases fitting TRBD1. Losses at the gene ends were 3 bases for V and 4 bases for J; bases not matched to a gene: 11. Germline-derived CDR1 and CDR2 are SGHVS and FQNEAQ. The CDR3 covers 18 residues. CDR3 sequence reads: CASSFPGQGLLGTGELFF. In nucleotides, the CDR3 is TGTGCCAGCAGCTTCCCGGGACAGGGGTTACTGGGCACCGGGGAGCTGTTTTTT.

V usage is TRBV28 and J usage is TRBJ1-4, with 7 nucleotides matching TRBD1. There are 16 residues in the CDR3. Unmatched junction bases numbered 13, after V lost 6 bases and J lost 6 bases. CDR1 and CDR2 from the germline V gene are MDHEN and SYDVKM. The CDR3 DNA is TGTGCCAGCAGCGATGAGGGGGCAGAAAACTATGAAAAACTGTTTTTT. Translated: CASSDEGAENYEKLFF.

V usage is TRBV30 and J usage is TRBJ2-1; 11 bases match TRBD1. V lost 2 bases to trimming and J lost 6 bases; unmatched junction nucleotides: 6. The CDR3 covers 15 residues. Germline CDR1 and CDR2: GTSNPN and SVGIG (reference sequence). The CDR3 sequence: CAWSSGQGAGNEQFF. The CDR3, as DNA: TGTGCCTGGAGTTCCGGACAGGGGGCGGGCAATGAGCAGTTCTTC.

The chain recombines TRBV3-1 (or the pseudogene TRBV3-2) with TRBJ2-1; TRBD2 aligns across 12 bases. The CDR3 spans 15 residues. CDR1 LGHDT and CDR2 YNNKEL come from the germline V gene (reference sequence). J gave up 4 bases and V 4 bases, and 2 bases lay outside the gene matches. The CDR3 reads CASSPSGGAYNEQFF. Here the CDR3 DNA reads TGTGCCAGCAGCCCTAGCGGGGGGGCGTACAATGAGCAGTTCTTC.

This rearrangement joins TRBV11-1 to TRBJ2-1, with D tentatively TRBD1 (6 bases). The CDR3 has 16 amino acids. Trimming stripped 1 base from V and 1 base from J, with 11 bases between. Germline CDR1 and CDR2: SGHAT and FQDESV (reference sequence). The CDR3 loop is CASSLEYRASYNEQFF. CDR3 nucleotide sequence: TGTGCCAGCAGCTTAGAATACAGGGCTTCCTACAATGAGCAGTTCTTC.

In DNA, the CDR3 is TGTGCCAGCAGCTACCCACAGGGCCCGAACACTGAAGCTTTCTTT. Residues: CASSYPQGPNTEAFF. The rearrangement joins TRBV6-5 to TRBJ1-1; D perhaps matches TRBD1 (6 bases). Germline lookup yields CDR1 MNHEY and CDR2 SVGAGI. This CDR3 is 15 amino acids long. V dropped 6 bases and J dropped 1 base, with 15 bases sitting between them.

The chain combines TRBV2 with TRBJ1-5; 8 bases are a match to TRBD1. Germline V lookup: CDR1 SNHLY, CDR2 FYNNEI. This CDR3 has 15 amino acids. Trimming cost V 6 bases and J 2 bases; bases outside gene matches: 6. The CDR3, as DNA: TGTGCCAGCAGATCAGGGGGCTCGGGCAATCAGCCCCAGCATTTT. Amino acid sequence: CASRSGGSGNQPQHF.

The V call is TRBV9, the J call TRBJ2-7, with no clear D. The germline V gene has CDR1 SGDLS and CDR2 YYNGEE. With 3 bases removed from V and 3 bases from J, the gap between germline ends came to 13 bases. CDR3 length: 14 amino acids. CDR3 residues: CASSGVPPNYEQYF. CDR3 sequence (DNA): TGTGCCAGCAGCGGAGTCCCCCCAAACTACGAGCAGTACTTC.

This clone was seen just once. V is TRBV4-1 and J is TRBJ2-3; 10 nucleotides agree with TRBD2. The CDR3 loop spans 17 amino acids. CDR1 is MGHRA, CDR2 YSYEKL, per germline. V was clipped by 1 base and J by 0 bases; unmatched bases: 4. The CDR3 protein is CASSQGGAGGSTDTQYF. CDR3 DNA: TGCGCCAGCAGCCAAGGAGGAGCGGGGGGGAGCACAGATACGCAGTATTTT.

The chain is built from TRBV30 and TRBJ2-1, with 10 bases identical to TRBD2. The CDR3 consists of 14 residues. V lost 0 bases and J lost 8; bases outside the gene matches: 4. Germline V gene data show CDR1 as GTSNPN and CDR2 as SVGIG (reference sequence). The CDR3 DNA reads as TGTGCCTGGAGTGTGCTAGCGGGAGCCCATGAGCAGTTCTTC. It yields the protein CAWSVLAGAHEQFF.

The chain employs TRBV7-6 and TRBJ2-3; D might be TRBD2 (6 bases). Deletions cut 2 bases from V and 4 bases from J, with 10 bases between. CDR3 length: 14 amino acids. CDR1 and CDR2 from the germline V gene are SGHVS and FNYEAQ. As DNA, the CDR3 is TGTGCCAGCAGCTTAACTAGCTTGTCAGATACGCAGTATTTT. Translation: CASSLTSLSDTQYF.

The CDR3 sequence: CASSQGLAGGYEQYF. The CDR3 bases are TGTGCCAGCAGCCAGGGACTAGCGGGAGGCTACGAGCAGTACTTC. This chain uses TRBV5-4 with TRBJ2-7; 15 nucleotides match TRBD2. V trimming: 4 bases; J trimming: 3 bases; junction bases outside the gene matches: 2. Germline CDR1 and CDR2: SGHNT and YYREEE (reference sequence). The CDR3 contains 15 residues.

This clone was detected a few times. The chain carries TRBV30 and TRBJ1-5; the match to TRBD1 covers 7 bases. Germline values: CDR1 GTSNPN, CDR2 SVGIG (reference sequence). The CDR3 has 15 residues. The J segment lost 1 base and the V segment lost 1 base, leaving 4 bases of the junction unmatched. The CDR3: CAWSAGGRSNQPQHF. Written as DNA, the CDR3 is TGTGCCTGGAGTGCAGGGGGACGCAGCAATCAGCCCCAGCATTTT.

The rearrangement joins TRBV2 to TRBJ1-3; the match to TRBD1 covers 7 bases. In germline, CDR1 is SNHLY, CDR2 FYNNEI. The CDR3 runs to 15 residues. The J segment lost 0 bases and the V segment lost 6 bases, leaving 5 bases of the junction unmatched. The CDR3 loop is CASRGDSHSGNTIYF. The CDR3 DNA follows: TGTGCCAGCAGAGGGGACAGCCACTCTGGAAACACCATATATTTT.

The chain links TRBV7-2 to TRBJ2-1; 9 nucleotides line up with TRBD2. CDR1 is SGHTA, CDR2 FQGNSA, per germline. Trimming at V came to 1 base and at J to 0 bases, leaving 7 bases not matched to a gene. This CDR3 is 18 amino acids long. The CDR3 protein is CASSLVSGGPSSYNEQFF. Here the CDR3 DNA reads TGTGCCAGCAGCTTAGTTAGCGGGGGCCCTAGCTCCTACAATGAGCAGTTCTTC. The variable domain in full, with the rest retrieved from reference TRBV7-2 and TRBJ2-1, is GAGVSQSPSNKVTEKGKDVELRCDPISGHTALYWYRQSLGQGLEFLIYFQGNSAPDKSGLPSDRFSAERTGGSVSTLTIQRTQQEDSAVYLCASSLVSGGPSSYNEQFFGPGTRLTVL.

J is TRBJ2-7 and V is TRBV15; 8 bases line up with TRBD1. Germline V gives CDR1 LNHNV, CDR2 YYDKDF (reference sequence). The CDR3 covers 15 residues. Trimming took 5 bases from V and 1 from J; bases not matched to a gene: 7. In DNA, the CDR3 is TGTGCCACCAGCGGACAAAGGACAGGGTCCTACGAGCAGTACTTC. Its protein product is CATSGQRTGSYEQYF.

V and J are TRBV2 and TRBJ2-5, with D possibly being TRBD2 (6 bases). From germline, CDR1 is SNHLY and CDR2 FYNNEI. The CDR3 contains 15 residues. V was trimmed by 6 bases and J by 6 bases, leaving 20 bases between them. As DNA, the CDR3 is TGTGCCAGCAGGGGAAGACTAGGGCAGGTGAAGACCCAGTACTTC. This gives the protein CASRGRLGQVKTQYF.

The chain couples TRBV7-9 to TRBJ2-5; 7 positions match TRBD1. V lost 5 bases to trimming and J lost 1 base; unmatched junction nucleotides: 7. The CDR3 sequence is 15 residues long. Germline loops: CDR1 SEHNR, CDR2 FQNEAQ (reference sequence). The CDR3 reads CASSAPDRAQETQYF. The CDR3 DNA sequence: TGTGCCAGCAGCGCACCAGACAGGGCCCAAGAGACCCAGTACTTC. Drawing the rest from reference TRBV7-9 and TRBJ2-5, the complete variable domain is DTGVSQNPRHKITKRGQNVTFRCDPISEHNRLYWYRQTLGQGPEFLTYFQNEAQLEKSRLLSDRFSAERPKGSFSTLEIQRTEQGDSAMYLCASSAPDRAQETQYFGPGTRLLVL.

Turning to this clone: An end of the junction does not agree with germline; a read error may underlie this. The rearrangement uses TRBV7-2 and TRBJ2-7; 10 nucleotides match TRBD2. Germline lookup yields CDR1 SGHTA and CDR2 FQGNSA. The CDR3 spans 15 residues. CDR3 sequence (DNA): TGTGCCGGCAGATACTCCGGGACTAGCGTCTACGAGCAGTACTTC. This codes for CAGRYSGTSVYEQYF. Combining the CDR3 with reference TRBV7-2 and TRBJ2-7 gives the whole variable domain GAGVSQSPSNKVTEKGKDVELRCDPISGHTALYWYRQSLGQGLEFLIYFQGNSAPDKSGLPSDRFSAERTGGSVSTLTIQRTQQEDSAVYLCAGRYSGTSVYEQYFGPGTRLTVT.

The chain joins TRBV18 to TRBJ1-2; perhaps TRBD1 as D (5 bases). With 3 bases removed from V and 7 bases from J, the gap between germline ends came to 9 bases. CDR1 and CDR2 from the germline V gene are KGHSH and LQKENI. The CDR3 is 12 amino acids. This CDR3 is CASSPDSPGYTF. CDR3 nucleotide sequence: TGTGCCAGCTCACCCGACAGTCCTGGCTACACCTTC.

J is TRBJ1-5 and V is TRBV4-1, with D possibly TRBD1 on 5 matching bases. Germline CDR1 and CDR2: MGHRA and YSYEKL. Trimming shortened V by 0 bases and J by 5 bases, and 14 bases separated the two germline ends. There are 16 residues in the CDR3. The CDR3 reads CASSQDWGGTDQPQHF. CDR3 coding DNA: TGCGCCAGCAGCCAAGACTGGGGGGGGACTGATCAGCCCCAGCATTTT.